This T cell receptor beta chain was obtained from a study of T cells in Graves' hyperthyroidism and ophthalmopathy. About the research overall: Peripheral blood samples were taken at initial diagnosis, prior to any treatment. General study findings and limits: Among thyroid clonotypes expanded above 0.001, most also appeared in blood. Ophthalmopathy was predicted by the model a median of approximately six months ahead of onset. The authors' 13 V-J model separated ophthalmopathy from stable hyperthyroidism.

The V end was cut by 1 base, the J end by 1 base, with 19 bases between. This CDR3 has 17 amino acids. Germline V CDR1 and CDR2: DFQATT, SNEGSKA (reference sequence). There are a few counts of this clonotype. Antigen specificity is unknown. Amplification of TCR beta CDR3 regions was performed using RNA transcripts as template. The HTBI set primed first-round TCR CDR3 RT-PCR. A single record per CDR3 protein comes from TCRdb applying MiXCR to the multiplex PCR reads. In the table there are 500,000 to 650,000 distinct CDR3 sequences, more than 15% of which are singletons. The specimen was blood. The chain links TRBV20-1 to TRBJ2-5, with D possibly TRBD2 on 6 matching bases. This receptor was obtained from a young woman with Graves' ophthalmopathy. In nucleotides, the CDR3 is TGCAGTGCTAGAGGGTCCTCAGGGAGGCGGGGCCAAGAGACCCAGTACTTC. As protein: CSARGSSGRRGQETQYF.